These 2 T cell receptor beta chains originate from one sample sequenced in a study of beta chain features in type 1 diabetes. Expressed TCRB transcripts were sequenced after all isolated RNA was converted to cDNA. Clones were read by immunoSEQ multiplex PCR, and TCRdb kept only the in-frame ones, dropping some. This sample has some 250,000 clones, with 25% to 30% found just once. The sample consisted of central memory CD4+ T cells from blood. Receptors originate from a man aged 30-40 years in good health.

The genes are TRBV7-2 and TRBJ2-7, with D perhaps TRBD1 or TRBD2 (5 bases each). The CDR3 length is 15 residues. The V end was cut by 2 bases, the J end by 0 bases, with 11 bases between. Germline lookup yields CDR1 SGHTA and CDR2 FQGNSA. The CDR3 DNA is TGTGCCAGCAGCTTATTCGGGGCTAGCTCCTACGAGCAGTACTTC. This codes for CASSLFGASSYEQYF.

The chain couples TRBV14 to TRBJ2-7; D perhaps matches TRBD1 (6 bases). V was trimmed by 0 bases and J by 9 bases, leaving 12 bases between them. The germline CDR1 and CDR2 sequences are SGHDN and FVKESK. The CDR3 is 13 amino acids. As DNA, the CDR3 is TGTGCCAGCAGCCAAGATGTGAAGACAGGGCAGTACTTC. Translating it yields CASSQDVKTGQYF.